The rows below give T cell receptor beta chains drawn from one sample of a study of OX40 agonist ivuxolimab in advanced cancers. Repertoires were generated with immunoSEQ multiplex PCR, while TCRdb's copy carries only in-frame clones and drops some. The table includes 74,000 or so clones, more than 85% detected once. The input for sequencing was CD4+ or CD8+ T cells sorted from blood, taken in a trial of the OX40 agonist ivuxolimab. All receptors derive from an adult with an advanced solid tumor such as melanoma, head and neck, liver or kidney cancer. The CDR3 runs from the conserved cysteine through the conserved F or W. The D gene is left open where the match is weak. A row's size may be missing; if present it is once, few, many or a size class.

TRBV19,-,-,TRBJ1-1,CASSIDGGADTEAFF,TGTGCCAGTAGTATAGATGGGGGGGCTGACACTGAAGCTTTCTTT
TRBV28,-,-,TRBJ2-7,CASRPLPPGTGFHEQYF,TGTGCCAGCAGGCCACTCCCCCCAGGGACGGGGTTCCACGAGCAGTACTTC
TRBV5-1,TRBD1,-,TRBJ2-7,CASSWGTGAYEQYF,TGCGCCAGCAGCTGGGGAACAGGGGCCTACGAGCAGTACTTC
TRBV9,TRBD1,-,TRBJ2-2,CASSVEEPDRVYEGTGELFF,TGTGCCAGCAGCGTAGAGGAACCGGACAGGGTATACGAGGGCACCGGGGAGCTGTTTTTT
TRBV11-2,-,-,TRBJ1-1,CASSLSEGSTEAFF,TGTGCCAGCAGCTTATCGGAGGGGAGTACTGAAGCTTTCTTT
TRBV7-2,TRBD1,-,TRBJ1-1,CASSPRTGGNTEAFF,TGTGCCAGCAGCCCCAGGACAGGGGGAAACACTGAAGCTTTCTTT
TRBV2,-,-,TRBJ1-2,CASSEPDRGYGYTF,TGTGCCAGCAGTGAACCCGACCGGGGTTATGGCTACACCTTC
TRBV7-6,-,once,TRBJ2-5,CASSSQETQYF,TGTGCCAGCAGCTCTCAAGAGACCCAGTACTTC
TRBV7-8,TRBD1,-,TRBJ2-7,CASSIPGQGATYEQYF,TGTGCCAGCAGCATACCGGGACAGGGGGCGACCTACGAGCAGTACTTC
TRBV6-5,TRBD1,-,TRBJ2-7,CASSYSGTGSYEQYF,TGTGCCAGCAGTTACTCGGGGACAGGGTCCTACGAGCAGTACTTC
TRBV28,TRBD2,-,TRBJ2-2,CASSLPGGLRTGELFF,TGTGCCAGCAGTTTACCTGGGGGACTACGCACCGGGGAGCTGTTTTTT
TRBV7-8,-,-,TRBJ2-7,CASSLAPGDTYEQYF,TGTGCCAGCAGCTTAGCCCCAGGGGATACCTACGAGCAGTACTTC
TRBV7-6,TRBD1,-,TRBJ2-3,CASSLGGQNTDTQYF,TGTGCCAGCAGCTTAGGGGGACAGAACACAGATACGCAGTATTTT
TRBV7-9,-,-,TRBJ2-3,CASSHPTDTQYF,TGTGCCAGCAGCCACCCAACGGATACGCAGTATTTT
TRBV4-1,-,-,TRBJ1-6,CASSQLWGVWDNSPLHF,TGCGCCAGCAGCCAACTTTGGGGGGTCTGGGATAATTCACCCCTCCACTTT
TRBV28,TRBD1,-,TRBJ1-1,CACNRGVTEAFF,TGTGCCTGTAACAGGGGCGTGACTGAAGCTTTCTTT
TRBV5-1,-,-,TRBJ2-6,CASSLDWDFTGANVLTF,TGCGCCAGCAGCTTGGATTGGGATTTCACTGGGGCCAACGTCCTGACTTTC
TRBV15,-,once,TRBJ1-5,CATSSGDTGPNQPQHF,TGTGCCACCAGCAGCGGAGACACTGGCCCCAATCAGCCCCAGCATTTT
TRBV4-1,-,-,TRBJ1-5,CASSQVPGDSNQPQHF,TGCGCCAGCAGCCAAGTCCCCGGGGATAGCAATCAGCCCCAGCATTTT
TRBV28,TRBD1,-,TRBJ2-2,CASSGDRANTGELFF,TGTGCCAGCAGTGGGGACAGGGCTAACACCGGGGAGCTGTTTTTT
TRBV7-7,-,-,TRBJ2-2,CASSQTDKTNTGELFF,TGTGCCAGCAGCCAGACGGACAAAACGAACACCGGGGAGCTGTTTTTT
TRBV27,-,-,TRBJ2-3,CASSYGYTQYF,TGTGCCAGCAGTTATGGGTATACGCAGTATTTT
TRBV19,TRBD1,-,TRBJ2-7,CASSTNRDRDHEQYF,TGTGCCAGTAGTACCAACCGGGACAGGGACCACGAGCAGTACTTC
TRBV7-8,TRBD2,-,TRBJ2-1,CASSPWTSNGEQFF,TGTGCCAGCAGCCCCTGGACTAGCAACGGTGAGCAGTTCTTC
TRBV2,TRBD1,-,TRBJ1-5,CASSFPGQGDQPQHF,TGTGCCAGCAGCTTTCCGGGACAGGGAGATCAGCCCCAGCATTTT
TRBV7-3,-,-,TRBJ2-3,CASSPDSNTDTQYF,TGTGCCAGCAGCCCCGACTCAAACACAGATACGCAGTATTTT
TRBV5-4,-,-,TRBJ1-2,CASSLYQGLDGYTF,TGTGCCAGCAGCTTGTACCAAGGTTTGGATGGCTACACCTTC
TRBV19,-,once,TRBJ1-3,CASSIGIYRDNPGTIYF,TGTGCCAGTAGTATCGGCATTTACCGGGACAACCCAGGCACCATATATTTT
TRBV13,TRBD2,-,TRBJ2-7,CASSLILAGHSYEQYF,TGTGCCAGCAGCTTAATTCTAGCGGGGCACTCCTACGAGCAGTACTTC
TRBV4-3,-,-,TRBJ2-1,CASSSNLGAYNEQFF,TGCGCCAGCAGCTCCAACCTAGGCGCCTACAATGAGCAGTTCTTC
TRBV7-9,TRBD1,-,TRBJ2-3,CASSPRDRVRTDTQYF,TGTGCCAGCAGCCCCCGGGACAGGGTGAGGACAGATACGCAGTATTTT
TRBV27,-,-,TRBJ2-7,CASSPRGGDSRYEQYF,TGTGCCAGCAGTCCAAGAGGAGGGGACAGCCGCTACGAGCAGTACTTC
TRBV7-9,-,-,TRBJ2-1,CASSFGGNNEQFF,TGTGCCAGCAGCTTTGGGGGGAACAATGAGCAGTTCTTC
TRBV5-1,-,-,TRBJ2-1,CASSLGTVTDNEQFF,TGCGCCAGCAGCTTGGGGACAGTGACGGACAATGAGCAGTTCTTC
TRBV28,-,-,TRBJ2-7,CASSSRPGPGYEQYF,TGTGCCAGCAGTTCCCGGCCGGGCCCGGGGTACGAGCAGTACTTC
TRBV4-1,TRBD2,once,TRBJ2-1,CASSQGGLPWGNEQFF,TGCGCCAGCAGCCAAGGGGGACTACCTTGGGGGAATGAGCAGTTCTTC
TRBV9,-,-,TRBJ1-4,CASSVEGNPNEKLFF,TGTGCCAGCAGCGTAGAAGGGAATCCTAATGAAAAACTGTTTTTT
TRBV7-9,-,-,TRBJ2-7,CATHTSYEQYF,TGTGCCACCCACACCTCCTACGAGCAGTACTTC
TRBV7-8,-,-,TRBJ2-7,CASGHEGLYEQYF,TGTGCCAGCGGGCACGAGGGACTCTACGAGCAGTACTTC
TRBV27,TRBD1,-,TRBJ2-7,CASSPGDSLYEQYF,TGTGCCAGCAGTCCCGGGGACAGCTTGTACGAGCAGTACTTC
TRBV7-2,-,-,TRBJ1-1,CASSPWGGLEAFF,TGTGCCAGCAGCCCCTGGGGGGGACTAGAAGCTTTCTTT
TRBV9,TRBD1,-,TRBJ1-2,CASSPRTGGGWIYGYTF,TGTGCCAGCAGCCCTCGGACAGGGGGCGGATGGATCTATGGCTACACCTTC
TRBV7-9,-,-,TRBJ2-1,CASGQSYNEQFF,TGTGCCAGCGGGCAGTCCTACAATGAGCAGTTCTTC
TRBV27,TRBD1,-,TRBJ1-5,CASSLAGTGVSWNQPQHF,TGTGCCAGCAGCTTAGCCGGGACAGGGGTATCCTGGAATCAGCCCCAGCATTTT
TRBV11-2,TRBD2,-,TRBJ2-5,CASSLAGGHQETQYF,TGTGCCAGCAGCCTAGCGGGGGGCCACCAAGAGACCCAGTACTTC
TRBV4-3,-,-,TRBJ2-3,CASSQDIGQGVTDTQYF,TGCGCCAGCAGCCAAGATATAGGGCAGGGAGTAACAGATACGCAGTATTTT
TRBV7-3,TRBD2,-,TRBJ2-5,CASSLTSGISGRPQETQYF,TGTGCCAGCAGCTTAACGTCTGGGATTAGCGGGAGGCCCCAAGAGACCCAGTACTTC